This TCR beta chain was identified during a study of graft-versus-host responses after intestinal transplantation. Study-level findings and limits: Those patients showing graft-donor T cell macrochimerism displayed high graft-versus-host to host-versus-graft clonal ratios in allografts.

V was clipped by 2 bases and J by 2 bases, with 9 bases between them. CDR1 and CDR2 (germline): SGHTA, FQGNSA. The length of the CDR3 is 14 residues. Libraries were prepared by immunoSEQ multiplex PCR; TCRdb keeps only in-frame clonotypes and omits some of them. This sample has tens of thousands of clones, with over 80% found just once. On this clone: Its antigen is not known.

The chain couples TRBV7-2 to TRBJ1-1; perhaps TRBD1 as D (6 bases). Material: PBMCs, obtained 1,000 to 1,300 days after transplant. This receptor was identified in a human patient who received an intestinal transplant, so some T cells may come from the graft donor. For the CDR3, the DNA is TGTGCCAGCAGCTTAACGGGGGGCAACACTGAAGCTTTCTTT. Amino acid sequence: CASSLTGGNTEAFF.